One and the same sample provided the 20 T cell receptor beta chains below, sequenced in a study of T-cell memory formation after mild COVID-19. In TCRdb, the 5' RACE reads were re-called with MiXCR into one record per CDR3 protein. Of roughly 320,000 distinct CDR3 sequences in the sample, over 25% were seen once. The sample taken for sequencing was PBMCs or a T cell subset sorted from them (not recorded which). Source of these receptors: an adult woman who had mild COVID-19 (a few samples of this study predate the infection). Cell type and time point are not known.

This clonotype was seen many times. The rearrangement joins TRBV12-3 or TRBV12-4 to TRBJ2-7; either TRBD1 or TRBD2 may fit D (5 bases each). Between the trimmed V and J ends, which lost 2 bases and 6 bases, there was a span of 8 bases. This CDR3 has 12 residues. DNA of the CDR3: TGTGCCAGCAGTTTATATGGGGGCGAGCAGTACTTC. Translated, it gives CASSLYGGEQYF.

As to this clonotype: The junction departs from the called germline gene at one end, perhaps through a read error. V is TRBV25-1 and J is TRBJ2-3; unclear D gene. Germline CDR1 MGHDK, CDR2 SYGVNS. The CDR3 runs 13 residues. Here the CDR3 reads CPASAGFTDTQYF. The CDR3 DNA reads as TGCCCTGCATCGGCAGGTTTCACAGATACGCAGTATTTT.

CDR3: CASSAEIAGINEQFF. Here the CDR3 DNA reads TGTGCCAGCAGCGCCGAGATAGCGGGTATTAATGAGCAGTTCTTC. The genes are TRBV9 and TRBJ2-1, with 7 bases that match TRBD2. V dropped 3 bases and J dropped 7; count of bases not matched to a gene: 10. CDR1 is SGDLS and CDR2 is YYNGEE in the germline V gene. The CDR3 loop spans 15 amino acids.

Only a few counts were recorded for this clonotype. CDR3 loop: CASRQGRNSNQPQHF. The CDR3 DNA reads as TGTGCCAGCAGGCAGGGGCGAAATAGCAATCAGCCCCAGCATTTT. This rearrangement joins TRBV6-5 to TRBJ1-5, with a weak D call TRBD1 (6 bases). V lost 6 bases and J lost 0, with 12 bases in between. CDR3 size: 15 residues. Germline V lookup: CDR1 MNHEY, CDR2 SVGAGI.

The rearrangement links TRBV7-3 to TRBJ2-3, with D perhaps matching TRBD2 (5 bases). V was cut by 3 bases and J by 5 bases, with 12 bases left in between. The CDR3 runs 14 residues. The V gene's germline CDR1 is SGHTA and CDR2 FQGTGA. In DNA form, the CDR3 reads TGTGCCAGCAGCTTTTCTACGGGGAAAGATACGCAGTATTTT. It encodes CASSFSTGKDTQYF.

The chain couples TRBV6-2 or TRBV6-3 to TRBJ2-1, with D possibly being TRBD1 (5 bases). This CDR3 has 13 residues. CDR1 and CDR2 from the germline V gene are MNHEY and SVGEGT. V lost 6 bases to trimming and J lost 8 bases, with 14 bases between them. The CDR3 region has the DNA TGTGCCAGCAGGGAACCAGGGCTGTATGAGCAGTTCTTC. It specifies CASREPGLYEQFF.

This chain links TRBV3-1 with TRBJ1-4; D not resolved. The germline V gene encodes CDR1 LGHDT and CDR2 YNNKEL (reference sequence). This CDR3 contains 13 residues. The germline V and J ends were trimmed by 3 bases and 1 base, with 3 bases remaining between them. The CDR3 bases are TGTGCCAGCAGCCAGGGAACTAATGAAAAACTGTTTTTT. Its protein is CASSQGTNEKLFF.

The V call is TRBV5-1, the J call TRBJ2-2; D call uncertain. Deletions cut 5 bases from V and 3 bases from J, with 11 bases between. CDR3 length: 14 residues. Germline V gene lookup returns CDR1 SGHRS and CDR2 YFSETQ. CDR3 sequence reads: CASRGRPDTGELFF. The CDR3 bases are TGCGCCAGCAGAGGGCGGCCTGACACCGGGGAGCTGTTTTTT.

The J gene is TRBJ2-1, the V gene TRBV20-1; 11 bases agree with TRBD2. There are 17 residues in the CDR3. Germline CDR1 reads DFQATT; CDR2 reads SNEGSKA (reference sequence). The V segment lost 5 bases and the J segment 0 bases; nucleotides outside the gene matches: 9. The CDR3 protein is CSAPHTSGGSSYNEQFF. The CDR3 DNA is TGCAGTGCTCCCCATACTAGCGGGGGAAGCTCCTACAATGAGCAGTTCTTC.

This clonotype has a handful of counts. The CDR3 loop reads CASSYLRLSYEQYF. CDR3 DNA: TGTGCCAGCAGTTACTTAAGACTGTCCTACGAGCAGTACTTC. J is TRBJ2-7 and V is TRBV6-2 or TRBV6-3, with D hard to call. CDR3 length: 14 residues. Germline V lookup: CDR1 MNHEY, CDR2 SVGEGT. V was shortened by 1 base and J by 1 base, with 8 bases between the two germline ends.

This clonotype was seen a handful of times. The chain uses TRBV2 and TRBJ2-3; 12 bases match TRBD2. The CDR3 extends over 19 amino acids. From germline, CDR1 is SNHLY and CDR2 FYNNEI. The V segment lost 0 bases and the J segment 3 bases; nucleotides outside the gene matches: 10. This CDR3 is CASSEAALSSGGATDTQYF. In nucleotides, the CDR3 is TGTGCCAGCAGTGAAGCGGCCCTTTCTAGCGGGGGGGCGACAGATACGCAGTATTTT.

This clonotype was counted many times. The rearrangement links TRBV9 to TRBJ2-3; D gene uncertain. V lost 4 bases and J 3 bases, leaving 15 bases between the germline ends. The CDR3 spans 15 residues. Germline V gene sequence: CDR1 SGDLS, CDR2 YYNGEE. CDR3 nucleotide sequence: TGTGCCAGCAGCCCCACCCCGGGCCGTACAGATACGCAGTATTTT. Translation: CASSPTPGRTDTQYF.

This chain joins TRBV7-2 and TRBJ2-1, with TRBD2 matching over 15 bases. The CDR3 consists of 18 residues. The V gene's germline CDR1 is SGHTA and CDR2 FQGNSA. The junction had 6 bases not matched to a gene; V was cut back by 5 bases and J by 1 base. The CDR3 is CASSQGLAGGLSYNEQFF. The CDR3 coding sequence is TGTGCCAGCAGCCAGGGACTAGCGGGGGGCTTGTCCTACAATGAGCAGTTCTTC.

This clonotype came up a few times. The CDR3 nucleotides are TGTGCCACCAGTGATCCTCGGACGGCATCCTACGAGCAGTACTTC. It encodes CATSDPRTASYEQYF. The chain has TRBV24-1 and TRBJ2-7; D gene unclear. This CDR3 has 15 residues. Germline CDR1 and CDR2: KGHDR and SFDVKD. Trimming cost V 3 bases and J 1 base, with 12 bases left between them.

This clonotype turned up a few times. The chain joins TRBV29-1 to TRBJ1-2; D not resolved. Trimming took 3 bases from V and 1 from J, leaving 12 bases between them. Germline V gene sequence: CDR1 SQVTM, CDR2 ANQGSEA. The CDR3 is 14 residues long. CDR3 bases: TGCAGCGTTGATAACCACTCTCATAACTATGGCTACACCTTC. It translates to CSVDNHSHNYGYTF.

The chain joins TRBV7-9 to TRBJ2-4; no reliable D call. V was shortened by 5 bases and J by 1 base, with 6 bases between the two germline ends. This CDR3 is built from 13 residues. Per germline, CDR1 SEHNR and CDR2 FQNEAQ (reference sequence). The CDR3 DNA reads TGTGCCAGCAGCCGCGCCGCCAAAAACATTCAGTACTTC. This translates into CASSRAAKNIQYF.

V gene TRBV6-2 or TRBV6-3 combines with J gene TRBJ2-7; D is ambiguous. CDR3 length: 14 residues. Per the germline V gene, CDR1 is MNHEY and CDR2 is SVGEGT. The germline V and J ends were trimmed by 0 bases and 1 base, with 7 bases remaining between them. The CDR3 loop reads CASSYSDGSYEQYF. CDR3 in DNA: TGTGCCAGCAGTTACTCCGACGGTTCCTACGAGCAGTACTTC.

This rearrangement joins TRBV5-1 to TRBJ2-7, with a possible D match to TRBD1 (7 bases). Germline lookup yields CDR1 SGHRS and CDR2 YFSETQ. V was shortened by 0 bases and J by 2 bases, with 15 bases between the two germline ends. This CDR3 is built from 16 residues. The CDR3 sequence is CASSLGAGGGPYEQYF. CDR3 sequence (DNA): TGCGCCAGCAGCTTGGGTGCAGGGGGAGGCCCCTACGAGCAGTACTTC. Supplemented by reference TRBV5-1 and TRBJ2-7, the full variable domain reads KAGVTQTPRYLIKTRGQQVTLSCSPISGHRSVSWYQQTPGQGLQFLFEYFSETQRNKGNFPGRFSGRQFSNSRSEMNVSTLELGDSALYLCASSLGAGGGPYEQYFGPGTRLTVT.

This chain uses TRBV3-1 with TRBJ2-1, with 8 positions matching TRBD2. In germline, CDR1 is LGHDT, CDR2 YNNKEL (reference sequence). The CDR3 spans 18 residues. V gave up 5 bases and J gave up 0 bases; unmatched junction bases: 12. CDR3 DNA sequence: TGTGCCAGCAGCAAAAAGAGTACCGGGACTAGCTCCTACAATGAGCAGTTCTTC. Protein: CASSKKSTGTSSYNEQFF.

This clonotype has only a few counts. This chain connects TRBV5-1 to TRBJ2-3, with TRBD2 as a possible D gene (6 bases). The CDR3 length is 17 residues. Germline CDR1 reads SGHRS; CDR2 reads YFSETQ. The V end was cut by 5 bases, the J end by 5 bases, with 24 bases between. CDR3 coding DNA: TGCGCCAGCAGTTCCCAACCGGGACTCAGGGTAGGAGATACGCAGTATTTT. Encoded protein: CASSSQPGLRVGDTQYF.